The 17 T cell receptor beta chains below all came from one sample that was sequenced in a study of blood T cell repertoires in COVID-19 (dated by TCRdb to 2019 to 2021). Library method: the immunoSEQ multiplex PCR assay. Not all clones reach the TCRdb copy of this immuneACCESS table, which keeps in-frame sequences only. Checked studies attribute under half of the gap to unresolved V genes and leave the rest unexplained. This sample gives fewer than 400,000 clones in total; 89% of them show up just once. The top ten clones comprise roughly 5% of the sample. The source material was PBMCs or T cells enriched from blood (not recorded which). The receptors were sampled from a man in his 60s who had recovered from COVID-19.

This chain uses TRBV15 with TRBJ1-3; unclear D gene. V lost 2 bases and J 3 bases, leaving 20 bases between the germline ends. The germline gives CDR1 LNHNV, CDR2 YYDKDF (reference sequence). The CDR3 totals 18 residues. CDR3 sequence: CATSRNLASLGNGNTIYF. CDR3 DNA sequence: TGTGCCACCAGCAGAAATTTGGCAAGTCTAGGAAATGGAAACACCATATATTTT.

This chain uses TRBV7-9 with TRBJ2-3; 7 bases are shared with TRBD2. Germline assignment: CDR1 SEHNR and CDR2 FQNEAQ (reference sequence). The CDR3 length is 17 residues. The ends lost 0 bases at V and 0 bases at J; junction bases unmatched: 6. The CDR3 nucleotides read TGTGCCAGCAGCTTAGCGCGGGAGACCCCTAGCACAGATACGCAGTATTTT. Amino acids: CASSLARETPSTDTQYF.

This sequence joins TRBV28 and TRBJ2-7, with 7 nucleotides matching TRBD2. In germline, CDR1 is MDHEN, CDR2 SYDVKM. The junction had 9 bases not matched to a gene; V was cut back by 8 bases and J by 2 bases. This CDR3 contains 14 residues. CDR3 bases: TGTGCCAGCCAATCTAGCGGAGGGGCCTACGAGCAGTACTTC. It encodes CASQSSGGAYEQYF.

V is TRBV25-1 and J is TRBJ2-7; no reliable D call. V was clipped by 3 bases and J by 7 bases, with 13 bases between them. The CDR3 totals 13 residues. CDR1 is MGHDK and CDR2 is SYGVNS in the germline V gene. This CDR3 reads CASSEAGSGEQYF. DNA for the CDR3: TGTGCCAGCAGTGAGGCCGGGTCTGGGGAGCAGTACTTC.

The J gene is TRBJ1-1, the V gene TRBV19; 11 bases match TRBD1. CDR3 size: 15 residues. Germline lookup yields CDR1 LNHDA and CDR2 SQIVND (reference sequence). The trim removed 7 bases at V and 3 bases at J, leaving 7 bases unmatched. The DNA of the CDR3 is TGTGCCAGTATCGGACAGGGGGCTCTAGACACTGAAGCTTTCTTT. Its protein product is CASIGQGALDTEAFF.

The chain employs TRBV5-8 and TRBJ2-3, with D hard to call. V shed 1 base and J shed 5 bases, with 11 bases lying between them. The CDR3 sequence is 14 residues long. From germline, CDR1 is SGHTS and CDR2 YDEGEE. The CDR3 spells CASSLTGLLDTQYF. The CDR3 nucleotides are TGTGCCAGCAGCTTGACCGGGTTGTTAGATACGCAGTATTTT.

The rearrangement uses TRBV6-5 and TRBJ2-7, with a weak D call TRBD1 (6 bases). Looked up from germline, CDR1 is MNHEY and CDR2 is SVGAGI. The CDR3 covers 15 residues. Deletions cut 3 bases from V and 4 bases from J, with 16 bases between. CDR3 nucleotides: TGTGCCAGCAGTTATAACAGGGCCCAGCTTTACGAGCAGTACTTC. Encoded protein: CASSYNRAQLYEQYF.

CDR3 amino acids: CASTTGGYGYTF. For the CDR3, the DNA is TGTGCCAGCACCACAGGGGGTTATGGCTACACCTTC. The rearrangement links TRBV16 to TRBJ1-2; TRBD1 aligns across 8 bases. Per germline, CDR1 KGHSY and CDR2 FQNENV. The J segment lost 5 bases and the V segment lost 7 bases, leaving 3 bases of the junction unmatched. The CDR3 is 12 residues long. The variable domain in full, completed from reference TRBV16 and TRBJ1-2, reads GEEVAQTPKHLVRGEGQKAKLYCAPIKGHSYVFWYQQVLKNEFKFLISFQNENVFDETGMPKERFSAKCLPNSPCSLEIQATKLEDSAVYFCASTTGGYGYTFGSGTRLTVV.

The chain links TRBV5-4 to TRBJ2-7; D may be TRBD2 (5 bases). The V and J ends lost 4 bases and 4 bases respectively, with 15 bases between them. This CDR3 region has 14 residues. Looked up from germline, CDR1 is SGHNT and CDR2 is YYREEE (reference sequence). This CDR3 is CASSQTGILYEQYF. The CDR3 nucleotides read TGTGCCAGCAGCCAAACCGGGATTCTTTACGAGCAGTACTTC.

The chain recombines TRBV5-1 with TRBJ2-7; 8 bases fit TRBD1. J was trimmed by 2 bases and V by 4 bases; bases with no gene match: 5. The CDR3 runs 14 residues. CDR1 is SGHRS and CDR2 is YFSETQ in the germline V gene. Here the CDR3 DNA reads TGCGCCAGCAGCCCAGGGGGCGCAGCCTACGAGCAGTACTTC. Its protein product is CASSPGGAAYEQYF.

V is TRBV19 and J is TRBJ1-3; the match to TRBD1 covers 9 bases. Germline CDR1 LNHDA, CDR2 SQIVND (reference sequence). CDR3 length: 16 amino acids. V gave up 3 bases and J gave up 5 bases; unmatched junction bases: 8. The CDR3 bases are TGTGCCAGTAGTATCCCCGGGACAGGGTCCCGAAACACCATATATTTT. As protein: CASSIPGTGSRNTIYF.

CDR3 coding DNA: TGTGCCAGCAGTTTATCGGCGACAGGGGCCTACAATGAGCAGTTCTTC. Translating it yields CASSLSATGAYNEQFF. The chain employs TRBV28 and TRBJ2-1; 8 bases agree with TRBD1. CDR1 and CDR2 from the germline V gene are MDHEN and SYDVKM. The CDR3 runs to 16 residues. Trimming at V came to 1 base and at J to 2 bases, leaving 4 bases not matched to a gene.

V and J are TRBV6-5 and TRBJ2-7; no definite D call. Germline CDR1 and CDR2: MNHEY and SVGAGI. This CDR3 is built from 13 residues. V lost 4 bases and J lost 7, with 14 bases in between. In DNA form, the CDR3 reads TGTGCCAGCAGTTCCTTAACTTCCCTGGAGCAGTACTTC. This gives the protein CASSSLTSLEQYF.

The rearrangement uses TRBV14 and TRBJ2-7, with 7 nucleotides matching TRBD1. Trimming at V came to 4 bases and at J to 2 bases, leaving 5 bases not matched to a gene. The germline V gene encodes CDR1 SGHDN and CDR2 FVKESK. This CDR3 contains 14 residues. CDR3 nucleotides: TGTGCCAGCAGCCGGAGAGGGGGCACCTACGAGCAGTACTTC. This translates into CASSRRGGTYEQYF.

The chain couples TRBV28 to TRBJ2-7, with 7 bases fitting TRBD2. The CDR3 loop spans 15 amino acids. J was trimmed by 2 bases and V by 3 bases; bases with no gene match: 7. The V gene's germline CDR1 is MDHEN and CDR2 SYDVKM. CDR3 sequence: CASSLGSSGAYEQYF. CDR3 in DNA: TGTGCCAGCAGTTTGGGATCTAGCGGAGCCTACGAGCAGTACTTC.

The chain recombines TRBV7-2 with TRBJ2-7, with D possibly matching TRBD1 (5 bases). The CDR3 spans 16 residues. Deletions cut 0 bases from V and 1 base from J, with 13 bases between. Per the germline V gene, CDR1 is SGHTA and CDR2 is FQGNSA. CDR3: CASSLASGQISYEQYF. The CDR3 nucleotides are TGTGCCAGCAGCTTAGCCTCAGGACAAATATCCTACGAGCAGTACTTC.

The genes are TRBV28 and TRBJ2-7; D possibly corresponds to TRBD2 (7 bases). Germline V gene lookup returns CDR1 MDHEN and CDR2 SYDVKM. Trimming took off 7 bases at V and 0 bases at J, with 19 bases between the two ends. This CDR3 is built from 16 residues. The CDR3 bases are TGTGCCAGCAAGGGGAGGGGGTACGGCGACTCCTACGAGCAGTACTTC. This gives the protein CASKGRGYGDSYEQYF.